This entry lists 22 T cell receptor beta chains sequenced from one sample in a study of blood T cell repertoires in COVID-19. Repertoires were generated with immunoSEQ multiplex PCR, while TCRdb's copy carries only in-frame clones and drops some. This table holds fewer than 350,000 clones, 75% to 95% found once. The specimen was peripheral blood. Every receptor here comes from a woman aged 25 to 45 with COVID-19, enrolled during active disease.

J is TRBJ1-4 and V is TRBV6-5; D call uncertain. The CDR3 loop spans 14 amino acids. V lost 5 bases and J lost 5, with 12 bases in between. From germline, CDR1 is MNHEY and CDR2 SVGAGI. The CDR3 protein is CASSPGGGNEKLFF. As DNA, the CDR3 is TGTGCCAGCAGTCCCGGAGGAGGAAATGAAAAACTGTTTTTT.

V is TRBV19 and J is TRBJ1-5, with 8 bases fitting TRBD1. This CDR3 has 16 residues. V dropped 1 base and J dropped 2; count of bases not matched to a gene: 4. Germline CDR1 LNHDA, CDR2 SQIVND (reference sequence). CDR3 loop: CASSIVAGGGNQPQHF. The CDR3 DNA reads as TGTGCCAGTAGTATAGTAGCAGGGGGCGGCAATCAGCCCCAGCATTTT. Full variable domain (outside the CDR3, taken from reference TRBV19 and TRBJ1-5): DGGITQSPKYLFRKEGQNVTLSCEQNLNHDAMYWYRQDPGQGLRLIYYSQIVNDFQKGDIAEGYSVSREKKESFPLTVTSAQKNPTAFYLCASSIVAGGGNQPQHFGDGTRLSIL.

The genes are TRBV5-1 and TRBJ2-7; unclear D gene. Germline assignment: CDR1 SGHRS and CDR2 YFSETQ. V gave up 0 bases and J gave up 3 bases, with 4 bases separating them. The CDR3 covers 12 residues. The CDR3 nucleotides are TGCGCCAGCAGCTTGGACGGCTACGAGCAGTACTTC. This gives the protein CASSLDGYEQYF.

J is TRBJ2-3 and V is TRBV21-1; the D segment call TRBD2 is taken from the table without a DNA check. TRBV21-1 has pseudogene status. The CDR3 runs 15 residues. The CDR3 DNA reads as TGTGCCAGCAGCAAAATTTACCCCCCGGAGGATACGCAGTATTTT. Protein sequence: CASSKIYPPEDTQYF.

V is TRBV25-1 and J is TRBJ1-2; TRBD1 matches at 12 bases. J lost 8 bases, V lost 6 bases, and 10 bases had no gene match. There are 15 residues in the CDR3. The germline CDR1 and CDR2 sequences are MGHDK and SYGVNS. In DNA form, the CDR3 reads TGTGCCAGCAGGGGACAGGGGGCTTGGAATAGCGGCTACACCTTC. The encoded protein is CASRGQGAWNSGYTF.

This rearrangement joins TRBV6-5 to TRBJ2-7, with TRBD2 identical over 8 bases. Germline CDR1 is MNHEY and CDR2 is SVGAGI. V trimming: 6 bases; J trimming: 6 bases; junction bases outside the gene matches: 13. This CDR3 has 15 amino acids. CDR3 nucleotides: TGTGCCAGCAGACGATCACTAGCGGAGCCGGCCGAGCAGTACTTC. Translation: CASRRSLAEPAEQYF.

The rearrangement joins TRBV2 to TRBJ2-2; 7 positions match TRBD2. V shed 7 bases and J 0 bases; nucleotides not matched to a gene: 2. Germline V gives CDR1 SNHLY, CDR2 FYNNEI. CDR3 size: 14 residues. CDR3 residues: CASTSGPNTGELFF. CDR3 bases: TGTGCCAGCACTAGCGGACCGAACACCGGGGAGCTGTTTTTT.

J is TRBJ1-1 and V is TRBV28; D may be TRBD1 (6 bases). Germline V gene lookup returns CDR1 MDHEN and CDR2 SYDVKM. V was trimmed by 6 bases and J by 7 bases, leaving 27 bases between them. The CDR3 totals 17 residues. In DNA, the CDR3 is TGTGCCAGCAGCCCCTATAGGACCGGGGGGGGCAAGATTGAAGCTTTCTTT. It yields the protein CASSPYRTGGGKIEAFF.

The rearrangement uses TRBV29-1 and TRBJ1-4; 8 bases match TRBD1. Germline-derived CDR1 and CDR2 are SQVTM and ANQGSEA. The CDR3 sequence is 13 residues long. Losses at the gene ends were 8 bases for V and 7 bases for J; bases not matched to a gene: 9. The CDR3 is CSFKDRVGEKLFF. Here the CDR3 DNA reads TGCAGCTTCAAGGACAGGGTGGGTGAAAAACTGTTTTTT.

The gene calls are TRBV4-1 and TRBJ1-3; D gene uncertain. The V gene's germline CDR1 is MGHRA and CDR2 YSYEKL. Trimming pared 2 bases from V and 0 bases from J, leaving 20 bases between. This CDR3 is 19 amino acids long. The CDR3 DNA reads TGCGCCAGCAGCCAAATCTTCCAAATCACCGGGGACTCTGGAAACACCATATATTTT. Encoded protein: CASSQIFQITGDSGNTIYF.

The V call is TRBV2, the J call TRBJ1-5; TRBD1 might be the D (6 bases). Germline CDR1 is SNHLY and CDR2 is FYNNEI. The CDR3 extends over 15 amino acids. V was cut by 8 bases and J by 10 bases, with 24 bases left in between. CDR3 nucleotide sequence: TGTGCCAGCGCAAACCTCAGGGGCCCGGGTGGTCCCCAGCATTTT. It yields the protein CASANLRGPGGPQHF. Based on the CDR3 plus reference TRBV2 and TRBJ1-5, the full variable domain is EPEVTQTPSHQVTQMGQEVILRCVPISNHLYFYWYRQILGQKVEFLVSFYNNEISEKSEIFDDQFSVERPDGSNFTLKIRSTKLEDSAMYFCASANLRGPGGPQHFGDGTRLSIL.

This chain connects TRBV6-2 or TRBV6-3 to TRBJ1-2; 7 nucleotides align to TRBD1. The CDR3 covers 14 residues. The junction had 4 bases not matched to a gene; V was cut back by 2 bases and J by 4 bases. CDR1 and CDR2 from the germline V gene are MNHEY and SVGEGT. CDR3 region: CASSYKPGGYGYTF. For the CDR3, the DNA is TGTGCCAGCAGTTACAAGCCAGGGGGCTATGGCTACACCTTC.

The V gene is TRBV28, the J gene TRBJ2-7; a weak D match, TRBD2 (6 bases). V was cut by 3 bases and J by 4 bases, with 13 bases left in between. The germline CDR1 and CDR2 sequences are MDHEN and SYDVKM. CDR3 size: 14 residues. The DNA of the CDR3 is TGTGCCAGCAGTTTCACGGGAGAGTTATACGAGCAGTACTTC. It codes for CASSFTGELYEQYF.

On this clone itself: A junction end diverges from the germline sequence, so it may reflect a read error. The chain recombines TRBV27 with TRBJ2-5, with 9 bases lining up with TRBD2. In germline, CDR1 is MNHEY, CDR2 SMNVEV (reference sequence). The CDR3 extends over 16 amino acids. Here the CDR3 DNA reads TGTGCCAGCTGTTTGGGTAGCGGGGGCCGGGGGGAGACCCAGTACTTC. It yields the protein CASCLGSGGRGETQYF.

The V call is TRBV4-3, the J call TRBJ1-2, with TRBD1 matching 7 bases. CDR3 length: 15 residues. Looked up from germline, CDR1 is LGHNA and CDR2 is YSLEER. With V trimmed by 3 bases and J by 5 bases, 9 bases remained unmatched. CDR3 region: CASSHVGTDPYGYTF. The CDR3 nucleotides are TGCGCCAGCAGCCACGTCGGGACAGACCCATATGGCTACACCTTC.

The chain has TRBV4-1 and TRBJ2-7; 14 bases match TRBD2. This CDR3 region has 17 residues. Looked up from germline, CDR1 is MGHRA and CDR2 is YSYEKL. Trimming cost V 2 bases and J 1 base; bases outside gene matches: 4. The CDR3 region is CASSQRTSGRYSYEQYF. CDR3 nucleotides: TGCGCCAGCAGCCAACGGACTAGCGGGAGGTATTCCTACGAGCAGTACTTC.

This CDR3 is CATSVGQNNTEAFF. The CDR3 DNA is TGTGCCACCAGTGTCGGACAGAATAACACTGAAGCTTTCTTT. The chain is built from TRBV24-1 and TRBJ1-1, with TRBD1 as a possible D gene (6 bases). Germline CDR1 is KGHDR and CDR2 is SFDVKD. The CDR3 loop spans 14 amino acids. Trimming took 5 bases from V and 2 from J, leaving 11 bases between them.

This clone appeared a single time. The chain recombines TRBV5-1 with TRBJ2-7; 10 bases fit TRBD2. Germline CDR1 and CDR2: SGHRS and YFSETQ. The CDR3 sequence is 13 residues long. Trimming cost V 5 bases and J 3 bases; bases outside gene matches: 2. CDR3 nucleotide sequence: TGCGCCAGCAGTTCTAGCGGGAGCTACGAGCAGTACTTC. This encodes CASSSSGSYEQYF. The full variable domain, in which reference TRBV5-1 and TRBJ2-7 provide the parts outside the CDR3, is KAGVTQTPRYLIKTRGQQVTLSCSPISGHRSVSWYQQTPGQGLQFLFEYFSETQRNKGNFPGRFSGRQFSNSRSEMNVSTLELGDSALYLCASSSSGSYEQYFGPGTRLTVT.

The chain uses TRBV24-1 and TRBJ1-4; a possible D gene is TRBD1 (5 bases). This CDR3 is built from 17 residues. CDR1 and CDR2 from the germline V gene are KGHDR and SFDVKD. V lost 3 bases, J lost 3 bases, and 16 bases lay in between. The CDR3 region is CATSDGAESGPNEKLFF. The CDR3 DNA sequence: TGTGCCACCAGTGATGGGGCCGAGTCAGGTCCTAATGAAAAACTGTTTTTT.

The rearrangement uses TRBV11-1 and TRBJ1-1; possible D gene TRBD1, 6 bases. CDR3 length: 14 amino acids. V was trimmed by 2 bases and J by 1 base, leaving 8 bases between them. The germline gives CDR1 SGHAT, CDR2 FQDESV (reference sequence). CDR3 region: CASSLIRGNTEAFF. The CDR3 DNA follows: TGTGCCAGCAGCTTAATCAGGGGGAACACTGAAGCTTTCTTT.

The V and J genes are TRBV3-1 (or the pseudogene TRBV3-2) and TRBJ2-1, with TRBD2 matching over 7 bases. V gave up 6 bases and J gave up 1 base; unmatched junction bases: 6. This CDR3 spans 15 amino acids. Germline V gene lookup returns CDR1 LGHDT and CDR2 YNNKEL (reference sequence). The CDR3 protein is CASSSWGGSYNEQFF. CDR3 DNA: TGTGCCAGCAGTTCCTGGGGGGGGTCCTACAATGAGCAGTTCTTC.

This sequence joins TRBV6-5 and TRBJ1-4; TRBD1 agrees at 9 bases. Germline V gene data show CDR1 as MNHEY and CDR2 as SVGAGI. The CDR3 is 14 residues long. V gave up 2 bases and J gave up 7 bases; unmatched junction bases: 2. CDR3 in amino acids: CASSYRDRVEKLFF. Here the CDR3 DNA reads TGTGCCAGCAGTTACCGGGACAGGGTTGAAAAACTGTTTTTT.